The source of this T cell receptor (beta chain) is a study of shared clonotypes between healthy human individuals. Overall study context: The people who gave samples were a couple of women and a few men aged 18 to 49. Findings of the study overall: The sampled material consisted only of blood, and tissue repertoires are likely to differ.

The CDR3 contains 13 residues. Deletions cut 6 bases from V and 5 bases from J, with 12 bases between. Germline CDR1 is MNHEY and CDR2 is SVGAGI. A remark on this clone: Its antigen remains unidentified.

Into CD45RA+ naive and CD45RA-negative memory subsets, the CD4+ cells were split. A roughly 200 ng quantity of DNA, tens of thousands of T cell genomes, went into the sorted-subset replicate PCRs. The data were produced by immunoSEQ multiplex PCR, yet TCRdb's version contains in-frame clones alone and is incomplete. This sample has roughly 2 million clones, with 95% found just once. The receptor's source is a man younger than 35 in good health. The specimen sequenced was naive CD4+ T cells sorted from blood. Described subset: CD45RA+ positively selected. The chain recombines TRBV6-5 with TRBJ2-3; D is tentatively TRBD1 or TRBD2 (5 bases each). The DNA of the CDR3 is TGTGCCAGCAGCCGGGACCCCCGAGATACGCAGTATTTT. This gives the protein CASSRDPRDTQYF.